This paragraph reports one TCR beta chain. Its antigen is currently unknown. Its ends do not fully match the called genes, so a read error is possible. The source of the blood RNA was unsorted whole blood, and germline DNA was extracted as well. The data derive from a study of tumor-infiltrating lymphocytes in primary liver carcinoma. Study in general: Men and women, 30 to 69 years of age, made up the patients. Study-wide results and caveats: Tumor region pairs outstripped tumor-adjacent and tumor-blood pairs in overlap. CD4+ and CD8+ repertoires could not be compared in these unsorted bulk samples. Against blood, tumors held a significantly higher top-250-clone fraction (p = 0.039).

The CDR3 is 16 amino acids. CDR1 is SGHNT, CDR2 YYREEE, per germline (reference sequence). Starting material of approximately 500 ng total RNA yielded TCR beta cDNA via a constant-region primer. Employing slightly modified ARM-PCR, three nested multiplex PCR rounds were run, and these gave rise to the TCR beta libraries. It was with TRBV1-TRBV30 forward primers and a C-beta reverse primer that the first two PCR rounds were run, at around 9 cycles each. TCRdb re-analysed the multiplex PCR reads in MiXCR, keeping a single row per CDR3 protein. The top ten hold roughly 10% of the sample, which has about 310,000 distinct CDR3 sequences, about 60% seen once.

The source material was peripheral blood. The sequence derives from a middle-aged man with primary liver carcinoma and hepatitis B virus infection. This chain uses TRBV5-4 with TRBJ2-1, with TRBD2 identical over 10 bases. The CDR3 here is CARSLVSGRNYNEQFF. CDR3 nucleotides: TGTGCCAGGAGCTTGGTTAGCGGGAGGAACTACAATGAGCAGTTCTTC. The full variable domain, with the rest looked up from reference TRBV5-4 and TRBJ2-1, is ETGVTQSPTHLIKTRGQQVTLRCSSQSGHNTVSWYQQALGQGPQFIFQYYREEENGRGNFPPRFSGLQFPNYSSELNVNALELDDSALYLCARSLVSGRNYNEQFFGPGTRLTVL.